The T cell receptor beta chain described here comes from a study of T cell responses to AZD1222 COVID-19 vaccine. Study-level points and caveats: The study reported that nearly half of spike-specific TCRs target unmutated variant regions. Just a handful of AZD1222 recipients were seropositive at baseline.

Second doses that came at about 4 or about 12 weeks were put together. This CDR3 has 13 amino acids. V was clipped by 2 bases and J by 8 bases, with 10 bases between them. The germline V gene encodes CDR1 MDHEN and CDR2 SYDVKM. Assay: immunoSEQ multiplex PCR; the TCRdb copy retains only in-frame clones and omits some. The table lists around 150,000 clones, 80% to 95% of them singletons. With regard to this clone: No antigen is known for it.

The material was peripheral blood, obtained 28 days after the second AZD1222 dose. This clonotype was obtained from an adult who received the AZD1222 COVID-19 vaccine. This chain links TRBV28 with TRBJ2-1; D unclear. CDR3: CASSLRLYDEQFF. CDR3 coding DNA: TGTGCCAGCAGTTTAAGACTGTACGATGAGCAGTTCTTC.